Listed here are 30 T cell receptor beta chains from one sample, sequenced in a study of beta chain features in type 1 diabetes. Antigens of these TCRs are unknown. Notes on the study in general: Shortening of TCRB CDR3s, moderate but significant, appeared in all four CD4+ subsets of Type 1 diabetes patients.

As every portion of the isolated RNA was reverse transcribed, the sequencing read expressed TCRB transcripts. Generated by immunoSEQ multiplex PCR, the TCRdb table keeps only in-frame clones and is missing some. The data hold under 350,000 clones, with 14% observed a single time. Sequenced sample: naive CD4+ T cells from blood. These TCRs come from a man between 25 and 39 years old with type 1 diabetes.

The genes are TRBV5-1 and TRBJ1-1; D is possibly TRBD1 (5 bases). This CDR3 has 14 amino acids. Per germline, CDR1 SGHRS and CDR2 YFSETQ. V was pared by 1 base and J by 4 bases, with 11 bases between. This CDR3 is CASSLQGGCTEAFF. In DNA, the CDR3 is TGCGCCAGCAGCTTGCAGGGTGGGTGCACTGAAGCTTTCTTT. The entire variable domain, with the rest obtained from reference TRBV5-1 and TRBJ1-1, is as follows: KAGVTQTPRYLIKTRGQQVTLSCSPISGHRSVSWYQQTPGQGLQFLFEYFSETQRNKGNFPGRFSGRQFSNSRSEMNVSTLELGDSALYLCASSLQGGCTEAFFGQGTRLTVV.

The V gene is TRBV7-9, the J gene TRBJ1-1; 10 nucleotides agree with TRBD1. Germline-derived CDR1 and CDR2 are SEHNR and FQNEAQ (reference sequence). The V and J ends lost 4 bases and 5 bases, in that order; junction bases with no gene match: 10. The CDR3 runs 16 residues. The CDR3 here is CASSSRGQGRGTEAFF. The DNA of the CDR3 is TGTGCCAGCAGCTCAAGGGGACAGGGGAGAGGAACTGAAGCTTTCTTT.

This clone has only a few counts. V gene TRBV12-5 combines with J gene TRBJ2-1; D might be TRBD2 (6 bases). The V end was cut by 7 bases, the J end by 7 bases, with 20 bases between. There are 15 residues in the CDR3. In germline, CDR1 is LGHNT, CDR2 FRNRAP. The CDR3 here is CASANYKGGRNEQFF. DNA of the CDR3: TGTGCTAGTGCCAATTATAAGGGAGGTCGGAATGAGCAGTTCTTC.

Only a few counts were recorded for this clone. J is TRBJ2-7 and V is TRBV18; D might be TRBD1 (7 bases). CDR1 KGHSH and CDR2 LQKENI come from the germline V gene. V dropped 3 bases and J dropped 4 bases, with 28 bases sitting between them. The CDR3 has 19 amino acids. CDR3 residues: CASSPAPLTGRRVKYEQYF. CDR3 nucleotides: TGTGCCAGCTCACCCGCGCCTTTGACAGGGCGGAGGGTGAAGTACGAGCAGTACTTC.

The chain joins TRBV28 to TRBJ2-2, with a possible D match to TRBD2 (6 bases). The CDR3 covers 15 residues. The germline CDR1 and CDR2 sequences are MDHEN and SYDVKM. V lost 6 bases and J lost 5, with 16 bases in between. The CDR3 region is CASRVEGARTGELFF. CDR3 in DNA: TGTGCCAGCAGGGTGGAGGGAGCTAGAACCGGGGAGCTGTTTTTT.

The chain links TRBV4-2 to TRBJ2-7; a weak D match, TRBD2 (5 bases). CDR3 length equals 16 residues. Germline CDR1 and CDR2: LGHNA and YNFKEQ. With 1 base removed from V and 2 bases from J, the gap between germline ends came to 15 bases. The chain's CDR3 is CASSQALAGSTYEQYF. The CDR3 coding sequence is TGTGCCAGCAGCCAAGCTCTAGCCGGATCCACCTACGAGCAGTACTTC.

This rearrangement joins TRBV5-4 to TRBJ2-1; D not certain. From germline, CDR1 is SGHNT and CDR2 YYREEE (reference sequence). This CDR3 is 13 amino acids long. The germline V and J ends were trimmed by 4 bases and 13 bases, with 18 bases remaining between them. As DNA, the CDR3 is TGTGCCAGCAGCCTGGTGTCGGCGGTTGGCCAGTTCTTC. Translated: CASSLVSAVGQFF.

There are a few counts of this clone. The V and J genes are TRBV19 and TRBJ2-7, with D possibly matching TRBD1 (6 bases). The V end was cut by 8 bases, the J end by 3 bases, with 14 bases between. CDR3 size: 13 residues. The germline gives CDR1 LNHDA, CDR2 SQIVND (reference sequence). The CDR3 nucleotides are TGTGCCAGTTCCTCTACAGGGATCTACGAGCAGTACTTC. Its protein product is CASSSTGIYEQYF.

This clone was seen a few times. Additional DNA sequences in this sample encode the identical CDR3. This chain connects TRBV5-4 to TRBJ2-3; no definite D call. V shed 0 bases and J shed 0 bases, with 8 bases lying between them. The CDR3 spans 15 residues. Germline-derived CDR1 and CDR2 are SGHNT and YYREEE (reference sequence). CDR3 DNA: TGTGCCAGCAGCTTGGACCGCGGCAGCACAGATACGCAGTATTTT. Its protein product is CASSLDRGSTDTQYF.

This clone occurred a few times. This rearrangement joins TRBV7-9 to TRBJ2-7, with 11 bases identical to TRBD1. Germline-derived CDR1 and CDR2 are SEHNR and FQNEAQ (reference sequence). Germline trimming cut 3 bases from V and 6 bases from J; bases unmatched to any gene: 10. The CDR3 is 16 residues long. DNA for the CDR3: TGTGCCAGCAGCTTTTCCGACGGACAGGGGGCTCGCGAGCAGTACTTC. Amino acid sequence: CASSFSDGQGAREQYF. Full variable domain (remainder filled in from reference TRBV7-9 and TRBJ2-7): DTGVSQNPRHKITKRGQNVTFRCDPISEHNRLYWYRQTLGQGPEFLTYFQNEAQLEKSRLLSDRFSAERPKGSFSTLEIQRTEQGDSAMYLCASSFSDGQGAREQYFGPGTRLTVT.

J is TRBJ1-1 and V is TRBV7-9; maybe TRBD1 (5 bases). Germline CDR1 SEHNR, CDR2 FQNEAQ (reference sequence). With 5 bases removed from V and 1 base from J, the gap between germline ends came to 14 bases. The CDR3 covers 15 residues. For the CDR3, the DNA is TGTGCCAGCAGCCCCAGGGCGGGGGGGAACACTGAAGCTTTCTTT. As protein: CASSPRAGGNTEAFF.

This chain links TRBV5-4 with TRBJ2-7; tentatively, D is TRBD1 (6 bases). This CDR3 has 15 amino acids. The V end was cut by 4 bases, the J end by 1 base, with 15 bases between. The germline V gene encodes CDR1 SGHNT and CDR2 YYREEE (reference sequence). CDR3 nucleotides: TGTGCCAGCAGCCAGGGGAAGCACACGTCCTACGAGCAGTACTTC. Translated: CASSQGKHTSYEQYF.

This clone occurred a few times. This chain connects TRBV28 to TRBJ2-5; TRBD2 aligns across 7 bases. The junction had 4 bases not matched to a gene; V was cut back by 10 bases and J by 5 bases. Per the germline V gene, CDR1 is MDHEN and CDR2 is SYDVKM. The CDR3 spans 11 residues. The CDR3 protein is CATGGWETQYF. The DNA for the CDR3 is TGTGCCACGGGGGGATGGGAGACCCAGTACTTC.

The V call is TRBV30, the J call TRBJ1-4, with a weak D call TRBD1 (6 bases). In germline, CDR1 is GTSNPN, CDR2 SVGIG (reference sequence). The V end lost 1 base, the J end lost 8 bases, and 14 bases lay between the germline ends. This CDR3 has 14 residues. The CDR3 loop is CAWSEQGGKEKLFF. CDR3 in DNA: TGTGCCTGGAGTGAACAGGGAGGGAAGGAAAAACTGTTTTTT.

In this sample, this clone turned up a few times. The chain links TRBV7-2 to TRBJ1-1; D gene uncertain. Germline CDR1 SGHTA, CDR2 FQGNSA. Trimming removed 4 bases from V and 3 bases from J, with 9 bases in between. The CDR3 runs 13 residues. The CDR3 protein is CASSSRVDTEAFF. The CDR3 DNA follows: TGTGCCAGCAGCTCTCGGGTCGACACTGAAGCTTTCTTT.

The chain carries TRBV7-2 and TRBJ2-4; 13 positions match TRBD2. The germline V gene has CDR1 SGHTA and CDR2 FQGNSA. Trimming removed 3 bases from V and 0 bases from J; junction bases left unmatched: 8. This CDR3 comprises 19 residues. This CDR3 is CASSFKLAGGPLAKNIQYF. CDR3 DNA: TGTGCCAGCAGCTTCAAACTAGCGGGAGGGCCTCTAGCCAAAAACATTCAGTACTTC.

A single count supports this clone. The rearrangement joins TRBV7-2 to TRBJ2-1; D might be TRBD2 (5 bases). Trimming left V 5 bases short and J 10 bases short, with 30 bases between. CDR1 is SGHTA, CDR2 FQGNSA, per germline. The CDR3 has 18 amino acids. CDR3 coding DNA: TGTGCCAGCAGCCCCACCGCCCGGCTAGCCGGATGGCGTCTCGAGCAGTTCTTC. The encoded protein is CASSPTARLAGWRLEQFF.

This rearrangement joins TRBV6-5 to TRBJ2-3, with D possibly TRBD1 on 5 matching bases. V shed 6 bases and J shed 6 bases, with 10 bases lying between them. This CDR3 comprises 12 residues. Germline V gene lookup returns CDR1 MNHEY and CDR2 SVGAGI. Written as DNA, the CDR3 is TGTGCCAGCAGGGGGCTGGGGGATACGCAGTATTTT. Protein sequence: CASRGLGDTQYF.

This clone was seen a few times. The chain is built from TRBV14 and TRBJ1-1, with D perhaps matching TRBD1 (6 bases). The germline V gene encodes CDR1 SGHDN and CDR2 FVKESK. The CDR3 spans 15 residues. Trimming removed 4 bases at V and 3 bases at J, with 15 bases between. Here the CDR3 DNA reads TGTGCCAGCAGCCGGACAGCCGGTGTGTACACTGAAGCTTTCTTT. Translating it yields CASSRTAGVYTEAFF.

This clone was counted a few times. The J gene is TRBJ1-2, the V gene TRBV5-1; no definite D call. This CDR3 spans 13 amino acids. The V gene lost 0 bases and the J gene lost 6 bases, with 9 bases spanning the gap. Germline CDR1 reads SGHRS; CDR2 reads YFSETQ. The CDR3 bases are TGCGCCAGCAGCTTGGGGAGCCCAAATGGCTACACCTTC. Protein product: CASSLGSPNGYTF.

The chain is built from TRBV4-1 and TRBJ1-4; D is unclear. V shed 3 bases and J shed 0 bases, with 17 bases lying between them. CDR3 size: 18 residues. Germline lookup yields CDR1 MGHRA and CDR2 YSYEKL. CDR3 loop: CASSQEGFDGTTNEKLFF. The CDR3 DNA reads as TGCGCCAGCAGCCAGGAGGGTTTTGACGGAACAACTAATGAAAAACTGTTTTTT.

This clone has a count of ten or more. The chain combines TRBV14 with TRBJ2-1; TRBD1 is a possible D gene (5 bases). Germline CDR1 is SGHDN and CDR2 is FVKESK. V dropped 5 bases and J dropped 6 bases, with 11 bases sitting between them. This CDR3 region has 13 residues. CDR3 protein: CASSSRAGNEQFF. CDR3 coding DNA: TGTGCCAGCAGCAGCAGGGCTGGCAATGAGCAGTTCTTC. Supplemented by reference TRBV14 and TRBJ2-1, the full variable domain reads EAGVTQFPSHSVIEKGQTVTLRCDPISGHDNLYWYRRVMGKEIKFLLHFVKESKQDESGMPNNRFLAERTGGTYSTLKVQPAELEDSGVYFCASSSRAGNEQFFGPGTRLTVL.

The CDR3 sequence: CASSYTAGVGETQYF. As DNA, the CDR3 is TGTGCCAGCAGTTACACAGCGGGAGTGGGGGAGACCCAGTACTTC. The chain couples TRBV6-6 to TRBJ2-5; 8 bases align to TRBD2. V lost 2 bases to trimming and J lost 5 bases; unmatched junction nucleotides: 7. CDR1 MNHNY and CDR2 SVGAGI come from the germline V gene (reference sequence). The CDR3 runs to 15 residues.

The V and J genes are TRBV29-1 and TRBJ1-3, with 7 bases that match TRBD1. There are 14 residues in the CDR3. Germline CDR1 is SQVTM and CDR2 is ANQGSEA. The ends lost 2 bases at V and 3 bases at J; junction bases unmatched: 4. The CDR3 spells CSVEQGVGGNTIYF. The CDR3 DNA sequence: TGCAGCGTTGAACAGGGGGTTGGTGGAAACACCATATATTTT.

The CDR3 coding sequence is TGTGCCAGCAGCTCCACTAGCGGGAGTACGAATGAGCAGTTCTTC. Its protein product is CASSSTSGSTNEQFF. The V gene is TRBV7-3, the J gene TRBJ2-1; 11 bases align to TRBD2. The CDR3 length is 15 residues. Unmatched junction bases numbered 6, after V lost 4 bases and J lost 7 bases. Germline V lookup: CDR1 SGHTA, CDR2 FQGTGA.

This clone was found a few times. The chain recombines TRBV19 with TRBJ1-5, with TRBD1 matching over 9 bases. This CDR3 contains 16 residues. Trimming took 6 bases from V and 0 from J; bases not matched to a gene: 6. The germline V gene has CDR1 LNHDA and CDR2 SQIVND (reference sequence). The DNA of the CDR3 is TGTGCCAGTAGAGACAGGGGGGTCCTTAGCAATCAGCCCCAGCATTTT. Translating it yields CASRDRGVLSNQPQHF.

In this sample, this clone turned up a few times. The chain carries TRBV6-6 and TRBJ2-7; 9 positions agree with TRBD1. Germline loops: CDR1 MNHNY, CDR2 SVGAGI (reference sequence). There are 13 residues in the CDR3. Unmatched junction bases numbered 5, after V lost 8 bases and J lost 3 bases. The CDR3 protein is CASVLTGGYEQYF. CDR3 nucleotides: TGTGCCAGCGTGCTGACAGGGGGCTACGAGCAGTACTTC.

CDR3: CASSERTEDYGYTF. In nucleotides, the CDR3 is TGTGCCAGCAGTGAAAGGACAGAAGACTATGGCTACACCTTC. The J gene is TRBJ1-2, the V gene TRBV2; maybe TRBD1 (6 bases). From germline, CDR1 is SNHLY and CDR2 FYNNEI. V lost 2 bases, J lost 3 bases, and 10 bases lay in between. This CDR3 spans 14 amino acids.

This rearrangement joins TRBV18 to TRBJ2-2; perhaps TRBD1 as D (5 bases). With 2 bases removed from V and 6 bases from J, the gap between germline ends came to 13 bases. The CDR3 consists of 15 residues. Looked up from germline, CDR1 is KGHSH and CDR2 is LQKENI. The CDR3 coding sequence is TGTGCCAGCTCACCAAACCAGGGATCGTCCGGGGAGCTGTTTTTT. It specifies CASSPNQGSSGELFF. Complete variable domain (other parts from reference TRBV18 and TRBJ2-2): NAGVMQNPRHLVRRRGQEARLRCSPMKGHSHVYWYRQLPEEGLKFMVYLQKENIIDESGMPKERFSAEFPKEGPSILRIQQVVRGDSAAYFCASSPNQGSSGELFFGEGSRLTVL.

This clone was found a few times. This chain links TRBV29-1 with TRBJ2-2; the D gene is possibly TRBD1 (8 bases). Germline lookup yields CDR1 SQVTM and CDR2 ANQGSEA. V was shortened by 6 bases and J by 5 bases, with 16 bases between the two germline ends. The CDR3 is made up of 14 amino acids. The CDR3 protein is CSVGGTGETGELFF. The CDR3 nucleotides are TGCAGCGTGGGGGGGACAGGTGAAACCGGGGAGCTGTTTTTT.